This T cell receptor beta chain was sequenced in a study of Ad26.COV2.S vaccination and SARS-CoV-2 variants. Turning to the study itself: Recipients of Ad26.COV2.S got it intramuscularly, once or twice 56 days apart. Study conclusions and caveats: Non-spike TCR breadth did not differ much between vaccine and placebo recipients.

Libraries were prepared by immunoSEQ multiplex PCR; TCRdb keeps only in-frame clonotypes and omits some of them. The table shows around 300,000 clones, with about 85% occurring only once. Notes on this clone: Its cognate antigen is unknown.

The V and J ends lost 5 bases and 0 bases, in that order; junction bases with no gene match: 10. The CDR3 runs to 17 residues. Per germline, CDR1 SGHTA and CDR2 FQGTGA. The treatment denotes: about 20 received Ad26.COV2.S at low or high dose, single or two shots; roughly five received placebo; per-sample allocation not given. All samples were drawn on day 63, counting from the first vaccine or placebo injection. An 18-55-year-old adult in Boston served as donor. The source is a person between 18 and 65 years old who received the Ad26.COV2.S COVID-19 vaccine or a placebo. V gene TRBV7-3 combines with J gene TRBJ2-3; 8 bases fit TRBD1. Here the sequenced sample was peripheral blood, taken in a trial of Ad26.COV2.S vaccine versus placebo. The CDR3 DNA sequence: TGTGCCAGCAGCCCCAGTGGGACAGGCCATAGCACAGATACGCAGTATTTT. It yields the protein CASSPSGTGHSTDTQYF.